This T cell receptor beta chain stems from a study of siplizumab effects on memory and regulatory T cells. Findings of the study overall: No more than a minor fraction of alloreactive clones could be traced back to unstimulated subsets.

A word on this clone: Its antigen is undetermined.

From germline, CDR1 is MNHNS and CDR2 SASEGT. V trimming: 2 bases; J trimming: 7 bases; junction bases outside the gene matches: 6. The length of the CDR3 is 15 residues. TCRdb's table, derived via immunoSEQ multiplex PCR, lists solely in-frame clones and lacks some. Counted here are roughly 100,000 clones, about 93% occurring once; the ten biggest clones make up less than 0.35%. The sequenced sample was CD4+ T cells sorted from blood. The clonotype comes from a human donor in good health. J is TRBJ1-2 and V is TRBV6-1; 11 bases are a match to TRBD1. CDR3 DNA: TGTGCCAGCAGTGAATTAGGACAGGGGGCAGGTGGCTACACCTTC. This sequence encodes CASSELGQGAGGYTF.